This T cell receptor beta chain was observed in a study of CD8 T cells in ankylosing spondylitis. TCRdb ran MiXCR on the 5' RACE reads and lists one entry per CDR3 protein. The repertoire has 130,000 or so distinct CDR3 sequences, about 6.4% of them found once; the top ten carry 10% to 15%. This clonotype was picked up many times. V gave up 2 bases and J gave up 6 bases, with 13 bases separating them. CDR1 and CDR2 (germline): SQVTM, ANQGSEA. The CDR3 is 14 amino acids. The chain uses TRBV29-1 and TRBJ2-2; the D is unclear. The material sequenced was blood, either unsorted or a sorted T cell fraction (not recorded which). This sequence originates from a male donor with ankylosing spondylitis or in good health (not recorded which). CDR3 sequence reads: CSVENDEIPGELFF. As DNA, the CDR3 is TGCAGCGTTGAAAACGATGAAATTCCCGGGGAGCTGTTTTTT.